This T cell receptor (beta chain) is drawn from a study of Ad26.COV2.S vaccination and SARS-CoV-2 variants. The study's findings and limits: The study found higher spike-specific TCR breadth in vaccine than placebo recipients. Total responses of T cells may have been underestimated by the analyses of TCR breadth and depth. In vaccinated individuals, spike-specific CD8+ and CD4+ T cell responses reportedly displayed substantial breadth.

Treatment defined: around 19 received Ad26.COV2.S at low or high dose, single or two shots; several received placebo; per-sample allocation not given. Specimen acquisition occurred on day 63 following the initial vaccine or placebo injection. Expressing Wuhan-strain SARS-CoV-2 spike, an Ad26 vector served as the vaccine. The method was immunoSEQ multiplex PCR; TCRdb's version includes in-frame clones alone and lacks a portion of them. This table holds 440,000 or so clones, 90% found once. A note on this clone: The antigen is unknown.

CDR1 and CDR2 from the germline V gene are GTSNPN and SVGIG (reference sequence). V trimming: 1 base; J trimming: 7 bases; junction bases outside the gene matches: 13. The CDR3 extends over 15 amino acids. This specimen was peripheral blood, taken in a trial of Ad26.COV2.S vaccine versus placebo. V is TRBV30 and J is TRBJ2-7; TRBD2 matches 7 bases. The sequence was obtained from a person between 18 and 65 years old who received the Ad26.COV2.S COVID-19 vaccine or a placebo. Here the CDR3 DNA reads TGTGCCTGGAGTGCCCCGGGACTATACTCGGGGGAGCAGTACTTC. Translation: CAWSAPGLYSGEQYF.